The source of this T cell receptor beta chain is a study of CD8 T cells in ankylosing spondylitis. TCRdb processed the 5' RACE reads anew with MiXCR; each CDR3 protein has one entry. The data hold approximately 25,000 distinct CDR3 sequences, with 17% observed a single time. Findings and caveats of the study: Those disease-linked clones were CD8+; they were also relatively rare in peripheral blood. Some of these motif variants have turned up before, in reports on reactive arthritis synovial fluid and blood. In ankylosing spondylitis patients, matched synovial fluid reportedly showed significant enrichment of disease-linked clones.

There are 15 residues in the CDR3. V shed 8 bases and J shed 0 bases, with 13 bases lying between them. Germline V gives CDR1 ENHRY, CDR2 SYGVKD. A remark on this clonotype: Its antigen is unknown.

The chain carries TRBV10-3 and TRBJ2-2; D tentatively reads TRBD1 or TRBD2 (5 bases each). The source of this sequence is a male donor with ankylosing spondylitis or in good health (not recorded which). Specimen: blood. CDR3 coding DNA: TGTGCCATCGGGGGAGTCTACGCGAACACCGGGGAGCTGTTTTTT. This gives the protein CAIGGVYANTGELFF.